This T cell receptor beta chain was sequenced in a study of blood T cell repertoires in COVID-19. Study background: From T cells, B-cell-depleted T cells, or PBMCs came the material, which was cDNA or gDNA.

In the original workflow: Estimation of nucleated cell counts was performed using reference gene primer amplification. Sequencing was performed with immunoSEQ multiplex PCR; in TCRdb, only in-frame clones are kept and a portion is missing. Clone size and V and J calls were adopted from that table, with D and trimming inferred from the DNA. The table shows roughly 280,000 clones, with around 87% occurring only once. The CDR3 consists of 14 residues. V shed 0 bases and J shed 5 bases, with 13 bases lying between them. Per germline, CDR1 GTSNPN and CDR2 SVGIG (reference sequence). This receptor was obtained from a woman in her sixties or seventies with COVID-19, enrolled during active disease. The sequenced material came from peripheral blood. The genes are TRBV30 and TRBJ1-1; maybe TRBD1 (6 bases). CDR3 in amino acids: CAWSVRGARTEAFF. In DNA, the CDR3 is TGTGCCTGGAGTGTACGGGGGGCCAGGACTGAAGCTTTCTTT. The full variable domain, rest sourced from reference TRBV30 and TRBJ1-1, is SQTIHQWPATLVQPVGSPLSLECTVEGTSNPNLYWYRQAAGRGLQLLFYSVGIGQISSEVPQNLSASRPQDRQFILSSKKLLLSDSGFYLCAWSVRGARTEAFFGQGTRLTVV.